The 30 T cell receptor beta chains presented below share a single source sample, sequenced in a study of tumor and adjacent non-tumor tissue in lung cancer (dated by TCRdb to the late 2010s). RNA was isolated from bulk unsorted tissue, and RNA quality was assessed with a NanoDrop ND-1000 and an Agilent 2100. Normal lung samples were distant non-tumor tissue taken more than 3 cm from the tumor edge. Libraries were constructed by multiplex PCR. The instrument given in TCRdb is Illumina HiSeq 2500. TCRbeta libraries were built by three rounds of nested PCR using primers (Table S4), following protocols modified from ARM-PCR. TCRdb reanalyzed the raw reads on its own, using fastp at Q25 for trimming and MiXCR for clone calling, and kept in-frame beta chains. Every entry covers one CDR3 protein and lists the most common genes and DNA from its rows. This sample holds some 100,000 distinct CDR3 sequences; about 60% were observed only once. In total, the top ten clones hold about 19% of the sample.

Input material: distant non-tumor lung tissue. All receptors derive from a man under 40 with non-small cell lung cancer.

This clonotype was counted once. The chain recombines TRBV6-5 with TRBJ2-3; D call uncertain. Germline V gene sequence: CDR1 MNHEY, CDR2 SVGAGI. Trimming took off 0 bases at V and 11 bases at J, with 9 bases between the two ends. The CDR3 consists of 12 residues. CDR3 sequence reads: CASSYSSGMQYF. In DNA, the CDR3 is TGTGCCAGCAGTTACTCTTCAGGTATGCAGTATTTT.

Of note for this clonotype: A much larger clone differs from this one at a single base, so this may be a read error. The chain employs TRBV5-4 and TRBJ2-3; 9 bases are shared with TRBD2. Germline CDR1 reads SGHNT; CDR2 reads YYREEE (reference sequence). The CDR3 has 15 residues. The trim removed 1 base at V and 10 bases at J, leaving 10 bases unmatched. CDR3 residues: CASSLSGGGAYAQYF. CDR3 coding DNA: TGTGCCAGCAGCTTGTCCGGCGGGGGGGCATATGCGCAGTATTTT.

With regard to this clonotype: No conserved phenylalanine or tryptophan is present at the end of the CDR3, so a read error is the likely explanation. This chain connects TRBV6-2 or TRBV6-3 to TRBJ2-7, with D perhaps being TRBD1 or TRBD2 (6 bases each). CDR3 size: 12 residues. The germline gives CDR1 MNHEY, CDR2 SVGEGT. The CDR3 loop reads CAGSWGAYVQYY. The CDR3 nucleotides are TGTGCCGGCAGTTGGGGGGCCTACGTGCAGTACTAC.

As for this clonotype: This CDR3 is missing its conserved last phenylalanine or tryptophan, likely due to a read error. This chain uses TRBV12-3 or TRBV12-4 with TRBJ1-1; D gene unclear. This CDR3 region has 16 residues. CDR3 sequence: CASSLSRMLKNSEAFV. The CDR3 nucleotides are TGTGCCAGCAGTTTGTCACGGATGCTAAAGAACAGTGAAGCTTTCGTT.

Concerning this clonotype: The germline gene is not matched at one end of the junction; a read error may be the cause. The chain recombines TRBV20-1 with TRBJ1-6; 9 bases align to TRBD1. Per germline, CDR1 DFQATT and CDR2 SNEGSKA (reference sequence). The CDR3 spans 14 residues. CDR3 in DNA: TGTAGTGTTAGAGGGGACAGGGAACATTCACCCCTCCACTTT. This sequence encodes CSVRGDREHSPLHF.

In regard to this clonotype: A read error may be the cause here, since a much bigger clone is one base away. V gene TRBV12-3 or TRBV12-4 combines with J gene TRBJ2-7; TRBD1 might be the D (8 bases). The CDR3 contains 13 residues. The CDR3 sequence: CASSTGQAGERYF. The CDR3 DNA follows: TGTGCCAGCAGCACGGGACAGGCGGGAGAGCGGTACTTC.

As regards this clonotype: A much larger clone sits a single nucleotide away, making a read error possible. The V gene is TRBV12-5, the J gene TRBJ2-1, with D unclear. This CDR3 has 14 residues. The germline CDR1 and CDR2 sequences are LGHNT and FRNRAP. Trimming removed 1 base at V and 2 bases at J, with 6 bases between. The CDR3 loop is CASGLGDTYNEQFF. CDR3 sequence (DNA): TGTGCTAGTGGTTTGGGAGACACCTACAATGAGCAGTTCTTC.

This clonotype was counted a few times. J is TRBJ2-5 and V is TRBV29-1; possible D gene TRBD1, 6 bases. Trimming left V 0 bases short and J 5 bases short, with 16 bases between. The CDR3 spans 15 residues. The germline V gene encodes CDR1 SQVTM and CDR2 ANQGSEA. The CDR3 is CSVEEHSRGAETQYF. CDR3 sequence (DNA): TGCAGCGTTGAAGAACACAGCAGGGGAGCGGAGACCCAGTACTTC.

V and J are TRBV13 and TRBJ2-1; D possibly corresponds to TRBD1 (6 bases). V lost 2 bases and J 1 base, leaving 12 bases between the germline ends. The CDR3 runs 16 residues. Germline V gene lookup returns CDR1 PRHDT and CDR2 FYEKMQ (reference sequence). CDR3 in amino acids: CASSLLSRGSYNEQFF. The CDR3 nucleotides are TGTGCCAGCAGCTTACTGTCGAGGGGGTCCTACAATGAGCAGTTCTTC.

As regards this clonotype: This is likely a read error, given that the CDR3 carries no conserved phenylalanine or tryptophan at its end. The genes are TRBV20-1 and TRBJ2-3; D gene uncertain. This CDR3 has 13 residues. CDR1 DFQATT and CDR2 SNEGSKA come from the germline V gene (reference sequence). CDR3 DNA sequence: TGTAGTGCAAGAGGTCCGGAGACAGATACGCAGTATTCT. Its translation is CSARGPETDTQYS.

Comment on this clonotype: One junction end does not reproduce the germline sequence, and a read error may be involved. The chain has TRBV11-1 and TRBJ1-1; the D is unclear. The CDR3 covers 14 residues. CDR1 and CDR2 from the germline V gene are SGHAT and FQDESV (reference sequence). The CDR3 coding sequence is TGTGCCAGCAACTGGGCAGCTGTGAACACCGAAGCTTTCTTT. This codes for CASNWAAVNTEAFF.

This clonotype has just a few counts. It may be a read error: a sequence one base away is much more abundant. In nucleotides, the CDR3 is TGTCCCAGCAGTGACCAGGGAGATGAGCAGTTCTTC. It specifies CPSSDQGDEQFF. The rearrangement uses TRBV6-5 and TRBJ2-1; TRBD1 or TRBD2 may be the D gene (5 bases each). Germline loops: CDR1 MNHEY, CDR2 SVGAGI. The CDR3 has 12 amino acids.

In this sample, this clonotype turned up a few times. This rearrangement joins TRBV21-1 to TRBJ2-3; TRBD2, the D gene given by the table, was not confirmed from the DNA. TRBV21-1 is a listed pseudogene. CDR3 length: 21 residues. The CDR3 spells CASSICYREREPPERTDTQYF. In DNA, the CDR3 is TGTGCCAGCAGCATCTGCTACCGCGAGCGGGAACCGCCCGAACGCACAGATACGCAGTATTTT.

On this clonotype itself: Relative to the germline gene, one junction end is altered; a read error may explain this. CDR3 in amino acids: CASSQEHKEGQPQHF. In DNA, the CDR3 is TGTGCCAGCAGCCAAGAGCACAAAGAAGGTCAGCCCCAGCATTTT. The chain uses TRBV4-1 and TRBJ1-5; D unclear. The CDR3 runs 15 residues. Germline-derived CDR1 and CDR2 are MGHRA and YSYEKL.

As to this clonotype: One junction end does not reproduce the germline sequence, and a read error may be involved. This chain connects TRBV11-2 to TRBJ2-1; 7 bases are shared with TRBD2. The CDR3 is made up of 15 amino acids. Germline V gene data show CDR1 as SGHAT and CDR2 as FQNNGV. As DNA, the CDR3 is TGTGCCAGCAGCTTAATCCTAGCGGTGATTGATGAACAGCTCTTC. This translates into CASSLILAVIDEQLF.

About this clonotype itself: A read error may account for a junction end that differs from germline. This chain connects TRBV20-1 to TRBJ2-5; possibly TRBD1 or TRBD2 for D (5 bases each). Germline CDR1 reads DFQATT; CDR2 reads SNEGSKA (reference sequence). The CDR3 runs to 13 residues. CDR3 in amino acids: CSAREPGPETQHF. The CDR3 coding sequence is TGCAGTGCTAGAGAACCGGGACCGGAGACCCAGCATTTC.

This clonotype has more than one count but fewer than ten. Compared with germline, one end of the junction differs, possibly owing to a read error. The rearrangement joins TRBV11-3 to TRBJ2-1; the D is unclear. CDR3 length: 13 amino acids. CDR1 and CDR2 (germline): SGHNT, YENEEA. The CDR3 DNA is TGTGCCAGCAACTCACCTATGTACAATGAGCACTTCTTC. This encodes CASNSPMYNEHFF.

This clonotype was counted at least ten times. The chain links TRBV20-1 to TRBJ1-2, with D perhaps matching TRBD1 (5 bases). This CDR3 spans 13 amino acids. V lost 0 bases and J 7 bases, leaving 12 bases between the germline ends. The V gene's germline CDR1 is DFQATT and CDR2 SNEGSKA (reference sequence). This CDR3 reads CSARDRGNSGYTF. CDR3 nucleotide sequence: TGCAGTGCTAGAGACCGGGGCAATTCTGGCTACACCTTC.

With regard to this clonotype: A much larger clone lies a single base off, so this may be a read error. This rearrangement joins TRBV24-1 to TRBJ2-1; D might be TRBD2 (6 bases). The CDR3 covers 15 residues. Germline V gene sequence: CDR1 KGHDR, CDR2 SFDVKD. In nucleotides, the CDR3 is TGTGTCACCAGTTACCGGACGGTGGGGGAGGAGGAGCAGTTCTTC. This translates into CVTSYRTVGEEEQFF.

A remark on this clonotype: The limits of the CDR3 on the DNA are not certain, so only TCRdb's listed CDR3 is given. This rearrangement joins TRBV6-5 to TRBJ1-5. The CDR3 contains 12 residues when both ends are counted. The germline gives CDR1 MNHEY, CDR2 SVGAGI. CDR3 sequence reads: CVSTSGNQPQHF.

About this clonotype: At one end, the junction sequence differs from germline, possibly due to a read error. This chain uses TRBV6-2 or TRBV6-3 with TRBJ2-3; D gene ambiguous. Germline lookup yields CDR1 MNHEY and CDR2 SVGEGT. This CDR3 region has 13 residues. CDR3 DNA sequence: TGTGCCGGCAGTTACCTTTCGTTAGATACGCAGTATTTT. Translated, it gives CAGSYLSLDTQYF.

The chain links TRBV5-1 to TRBJ2-7; D is uncertain. The germline CDR1 and CDR2 sequences are SGHRS and YFSETQ. The CDR3 extends over 14 amino acids. V was trimmed by 4 bases and J by 5 bases, leaving 16 bases between them. CDR3 bases: TGCGCCAGCAGCCCGGTGGGGTGTCAGCACGAGCAGTACTTC. Protein: CASSPVGCQHEQYF.

About this clonotype: This may come from a read error, since a much larger clone is one base off. This chain joins TRBV7-3 and TRBJ2-6; 9 positions match TRBD1. Germline loops: CDR1 SGHTA, CDR2 FQGTGA. The CDR3 is 16 amino acids. The CDR3: CASGLQGAAGANVLTF. CDR3 nucleotides: TGTGCCAGCGGCTTACAGGGGGCTGCTGGGGCCAACGTCCTGACTTTC.

The V call is TRBV29-1, the J call TRBJ1-2; D uncertain. V was trimmed by 8 bases and J by 4 bases, leaving 17 bases between them. The CDR3 length is 13 residues. Germline V gives CDR1 SQVTM, CDR2 ANQGSEA. The CDR3 DNA is TGCAGCCCTGAAGGTGGAGGCGGCTATGGCTACACCTTC. Encoded protein: CSPEGGGGYGYTF.

With respect to this clonotype: The junction does not match germline at one end; this may be a read error. This chain joins TRBV6-5 and TRBJ2-6; 7 positions agree with TRBD2. Germline V gene data show CDR1 as MNHEY and CDR2 as SVGAGI. The CDR3 consists of 16 residues. CDR3 sequence (DNA): TGTACCAGCAGAATACGGGGGGTCTCTGGGGCCAACGTCCTGACTTTC. Protein sequence: CTSRIRGVSGANVLTF.

The sample holds a few counts of this clonotype. Sequence at one end of the junction differs from germline and may be a read error. V is TRBV11-2 and J is TRBJ1-4; the D gene is possibly TRBD1 (6 bases). CDR1 and CDR2 (germline): SGHAT, FQNNGV. CDR3 size: 16 residues. As DNA, the CDR3 is TGTGCCAGTAGCCCCCCCGGCTCGGGGGCAAATGAAGAACTGTTTTTT. Translation: CASSPPGSGANEELFF. The variable domain in full, completed from reference TRBV11-2 and TRBJ1-4, reads EAGVAQSPRYKIIEKRQSVAFWCNPISGHATLYWYQQILGQGPKLLIQFQNNGVVDDSQLPKDRFSAERLKGVDSTLKIQPAKLEDSAVYLCASSPPGSGANEELFFGSGTQLSVL.

Concerning this clonotype itself: This may arise from a read error, as a much more abundant clone is one base away. The chain combines TRBV5-6 with TRBJ2-7; D remains ambiguous. There are 14 residues in the CDR3. V was shortened by 10 bases and J by 3 bases, with 20 bases between the two germline ends. CDR1 and CDR2 (germline): SGHDT, YYEEEE. The CDR3 bases are TGTGCCGGCACCCTTAGGGTTAACGGCTACGAGCAGTACTTC. This encodes CAGTLRVNGYEQYF.

This clonotype was found once. The junction departs from germline at one end; a sequencing error may be responsible. J is TRBJ2-1 and V is TRBV29-1; D gene ambiguous. Per the germline V gene, CDR1 is SQVTM and CDR2 is ANQGSEA. The CDR3 spans 13 residues. As DNA, the CDR3 is TGCAGCGTCGAAGTACGGTCCTACAATGAGCAGTTCTTC. This translates into CSVEVRSYNEQFF.

CDR3 in amino acids: CAWTGQTNQPQHF. For the CDR3, the DNA is TGTGCCTGGACGGGACAGACCAATCAGCCCCAGCATTTT. V and J are TRBV30 and TRBJ1-5; 7 positions agree with TRBD1. Germline V gene sequence: CDR1 GTSNPN, CDR2 SVGIG (reference sequence). V lost 4 bases and J lost 3; bases outside the gene matches: 3. CDR3 size: 13 residues. Full variable domain (outside the CDR3, taken from reference TRBV30 and TRBJ1-5): SQTIHQWPATLVQPVGSPLSLECTVEGTSNPNLYWYRQAAGRGLQLLFYSVGIGQISSEVPQNLSASRPQDRQFILSSKKLLLSDSGFYLCAWTGQTNQPQHFGDGTRLSIL.

This clonotype has just a few counts. The chain recombines TRBV5-1 with TRBJ1-1, with a weak D call TRBD1 (5 bases). Germline lookup yields CDR1 SGHRS and CDR2 YFSETQ. The CDR3 contains 16 residues. The V end was cut by 4 bases, the J end by 4 bases, with 20 bases between. CDR3 DNA: TGCGCCAGCAGCCCTCGTGGGGGGACGGCAGCCACTGAAGCTTTCTTT. It yields the protein CASSPRGGTAATEAFF.